The 13 T cell receptor beta chains reported below all come from one sample, sequenced in a study of T-cell reconstitution after alpha-beta-depleted transplantation in children. Molecular barcoding with unique molecular identifiers was used for the TCRbeta library. TCRdb processed the PCR reads anew with MiXCR; each CDR3 protein has one entry. In the table there are about a million distinct CDR3 sequences, about 30% of which are singletons. The sample was PBMCs, mostly from graft donor cells, taken 360 days after TCRalphabeta/CD19-depleted stem cell transplant. The receptors originated from a boy in the first two years of life who had a stem cell transplant for SCID, so the T cells may come from the graft donor.

This clonotype was detected only a few times. The gene calls are TRBV7-2 and TRBJ1-5, with TRBD1 identical over 11 bases. This CDR3 region has 16 residues. CDR1 and CDR2 from the germline V gene are SGHTA and FQGNSA. J was trimmed by 2 bases and V by 5 bases; bases with no gene match: 5. CDR3 region: CASSRTGGYRNQPQHF. The CDR3 region has the DNA TGTGCCAGCAGCCGGACAGGGGGCTATCGCAATCAGCCCCAGCATTTT.

V usage is TRBV27 and J usage is TRBJ2-5; TRBD1 matches 7 bases. V lost 7 bases, J lost 5 bases, and 7 bases stayed unmatched. Germline V gene lookup returns CDR1 MNHEY and CDR2 SMNVEV (reference sequence). This CDR3 comprises 13 residues. The chain's CDR3 is CASKQGNGETQYF. For the CDR3, the DNA is TGTGCCAGCAAACAGGGGAATGGCGAGACCCAGTACTTC.

This clonotype was seen more than once but under ten times. The chain links TRBV29-1 to TRBJ2-1; 12 bases line up with TRBD1. Germline V gene lookup returns CDR1 SQVTM and CDR2 ANQGSEA. The CDR3 has 16 amino acids. Trimming removed 6 bases from V and 7 bases from J; junction bases left unmatched: 13. CDR3 in DNA: TGCAGCGTGCAAGGGACAGGGGGCGCAGGTAAAAATGAGCAGTTCTTC. Amino acid sequence: CSVQGTGGAGKNEQFF.

Here the CDR3 reads CASSFTSGASTDTQYF. In DNA, the CDR3 is TGTGCCAGCAGCTTTACTAGCGGTGCTAGCACAGATACGCAGTATTTT. The V and J genes are TRBV5-6 and TRBJ2-3, with TRBD2 identical over 8 bases. CDR3 length equals 16 residues. The germline CDR1 and CDR2 sequences are SGHDT and YYEEEE. The trim removed 2 bases at V and 0 bases at J, leaving 5 bases unmatched.

The CDR3 coding sequence is TGTGCCAGCAGCGTAGATCTGGGGAGGCAAGAGACCCAGTACTTC. Residues: CASSVDLGRQETQYF. J is TRBJ2-5 and V is TRBV9; a possible D gene is TRBD2 (6 bases). Germline values: CDR1 SGDLS, CDR2 YYNGEE. With 0 bases removed from V and 2 bases from J, the gap between germline ends came to 11 bases. The CDR3 sequence is 15 residues long.

This clonotype was counted only a few times. The gene calls are TRBV24-1 and TRBJ2-3; D perhaps matches TRBD1 (6 bases). The CDR3 has 14 amino acids. CDR1 is KGHDR, CDR2 SFDVKD, per germline. The germline V and J ends were trimmed by 3 bases and 10 bases, with 16 bases remaining between them. The CDR3 reads CATSDQGQIGPQYF. In DNA, the CDR3 is TGTGCCACCAGTGATCAAGGACAGATCGGCCCGCAGTATTTT.

The chain joins TRBV9 to TRBJ2-7; 9 bases map to TRBD1. Germline assignment: CDR1 SGDLS and CDR2 YYNGEE. The ends lost 4 bases at V and 4 bases at J; junction bases unmatched: 15. This CDR3 is 17 amino acids long. CDR3 loop: CASSITGTGTRRYEQYF. For the CDR3, the DNA is TGTGCCAGCAGCATAACCGGGACAGGGACGCGTCGGTACGAGCAGTACTTC.

The rearrangement uses TRBV28 and TRBJ2-2; D uncertain. The germline V and J ends were trimmed by 6 bases and 4 bases, with 18 bases remaining between them. CDR3 length: 16 amino acids. Germline CDR1 reads MDHEN; CDR2 reads SYDVKM. Written as DNA, the CDR3 is TGTGCCAGCAGCGACCCTCTGGGGTCGGGCACCGGGGAGCTGTTTTTT. Its protein is CASSDPLGSGTGELFF.

This clonotype was recorded many times. This chain joins TRBV12-3 or TRBV12-4 and TRBJ2-1, with D tentatively TRBD2 (6 bases). CDR3 length: 15 amino acids. The V gene lost 3 bases and the J gene lost 8 bases, with 17 bases spanning the gap. Here the CDR3 DNA reads TGTGCCAGCAGTTTGGGGAGGAGGTACCTCCATGAGCAGTTCTTC. It specifies CASSLGRRYLHEQFF.

This chain links TRBV12-3 or TRBV12-4 with TRBJ2-1, with D possibly matching TRBD2 (6 bases). The CDR3 consists of 13 residues. Trimming stripped 5 bases from V and 5 bases from J, with 10 bases between. The CDR3 DNA sequence: TGTGCCAGCAGTACCCGACTAGACAATGAGCAGTTCTTC. As protein: CASSTRLDNEQFF.

The V gene is TRBV4-2, the J gene TRBJ2-7, with D tentatively TRBD1 (6 bases). The V gene lost 4 bases and the J gene lost 5 bases, with 24 bases spanning the gap. The CDR3 spans 17 residues. The germline V gene has CDR1 LGHNA and CDR2 YNFKEQ. The CDR3 nucleotides are TGTGCCAGCAGCCCCATATCCCGGGACAAGGAAGCAAACGAGCAGTACTTC. Translation: CASSPISRDKEANEQYF.

The chain is built from TRBV4-2 and TRBJ2-7; perhaps D is TRBD1 or TRBD2 (5 bases each). The CDR3 length is 14 residues. V was cut by 1 base and J by 4 bases, with 11 bases left in between. The V gene's germline CDR1 is LGHNA and CDR2 YNFKEQ. For the CDR3, the DNA is TGTGCCAGCAGCCAAGGGGGACCCCTTTACGAGCAGTACTTC. It codes for CASSQGGPLYEQYF.

The V gene is TRBV5-5, the J gene TRBJ1-4; a weak D match, TRBD1 (5 bases). V shed 1 base and J shed 1 base, with 5 bases lying between them. The CDR3 spans 14 residues. Per the germline V gene, CDR1 is SGHKS and CDR2 is YYEKEE (reference sequence). The CDR3 sequence: CASSLTGTNEKLFF. DNA of the CDR3: TGTGCCAGCAGCTTGACAGGAACTAATGAAAAACTGTTTTTT.